This T cell receptor beta chain was recorded in a study of shared clonotypes between healthy human individuals. CDR3 size: 14 residues. Germline V gene lookup returns CDR1 LGHNA and CDR2 YSLEER. V shed 3 bases and J 2 bases; nucleotides not matched to a gene: 1. The repertoire was sequenced with immunoSEQ multiplex PCR; TCRdb's copy has only in-frame clones and lacks some. There are about 330,000 clones in the sample; around 86% occur only once, and 16% lies in the top ten. The chain combines TRBV4-3 with TRBJ2-1, with TRBD2 matching over 7 bases. Sequencing was done on a sample of memory CD8+ T cells sorted from blood. Subset specified: CD45RO+ cells pooled with CCR7-negative TemRA cells. The receptor's source is a man between 18 and 29 years old in good health. In nucleotides, the CDR3 is TGCGCCAGCAGCCAGCGGGAGCCCTACAATGAGCAGTTCTTC. Protein: CASSQREPYNEQFF.